This TCR beta chain stems from a study of shared T cell receptors in the human thymus. Assay used: immunoSEQ multiplex PCR; TCRdb lists only in-frame clones, some missing. Of almost 550,000 clones in the sample, more than 75% were seen once. This CDR3 has 15 residues. Germline V gene lookup returns CDR1 SGHTA and CDR2 FQGTGA. Trimming pared 2 bases from V and 0 bases from J, leaving 8 bases between. This sample also appeared in a second study, on human thymus T cells. From that report: The people who donated were healthy Finnish babies having corrective surgery for congenital heart defects. In corrective heart surgery, resections were taken, and these provided the thymus tissue. Thymic repertoires from unrelated individuals overlapped highly, related research reported.

The J gene is TRBJ2-1, the V gene TRBV7-3; unclear D gene. The receptor comes from a boy under two years old with a congenital heart defect. Source material: thymocytes. The CDR3 reads CASSLVVSSYNEQFF. The CDR3 DNA is TGTGCCAGCAGCTTAGTGGTTAGCTCCTACAATGAGCAGTTCTTC.